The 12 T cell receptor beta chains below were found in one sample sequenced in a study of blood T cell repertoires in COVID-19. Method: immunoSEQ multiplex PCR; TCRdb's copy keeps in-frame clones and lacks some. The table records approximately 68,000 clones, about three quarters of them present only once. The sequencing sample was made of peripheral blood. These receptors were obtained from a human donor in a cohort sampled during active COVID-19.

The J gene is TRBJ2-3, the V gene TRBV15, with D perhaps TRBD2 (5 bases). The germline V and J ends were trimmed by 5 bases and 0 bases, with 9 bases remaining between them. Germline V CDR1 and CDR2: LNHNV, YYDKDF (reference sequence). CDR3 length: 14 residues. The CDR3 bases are TGTGCCACCAGCCTCACGGGAAGCACAGATACGCAGTATTTT. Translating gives CATSLTGSTDTQYF.

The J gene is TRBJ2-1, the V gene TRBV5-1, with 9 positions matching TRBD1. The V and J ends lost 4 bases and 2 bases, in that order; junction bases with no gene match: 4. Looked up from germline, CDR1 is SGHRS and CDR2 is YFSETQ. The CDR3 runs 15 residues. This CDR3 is CASSRGTGPYNEQFF. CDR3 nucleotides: TGCGCCAGCAGCCGCGGGACAGGGCCCTACAATGAGCAGTTCTTC.

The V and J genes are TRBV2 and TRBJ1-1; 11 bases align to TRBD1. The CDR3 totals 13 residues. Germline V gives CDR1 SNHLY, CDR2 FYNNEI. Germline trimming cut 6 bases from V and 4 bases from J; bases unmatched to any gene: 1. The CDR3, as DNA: TGTGCCAGCAGGGACAGGGGGCTCACTGAAGCTTTCTTT. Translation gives CASRDRGLTEAFF.

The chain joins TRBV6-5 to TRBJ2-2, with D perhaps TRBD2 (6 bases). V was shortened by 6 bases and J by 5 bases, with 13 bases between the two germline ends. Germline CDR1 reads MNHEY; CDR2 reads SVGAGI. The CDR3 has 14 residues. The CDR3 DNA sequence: TGTGCCAGCAGCGGGGGAAGCGGAACCGGGGAGCTGTTTTTT. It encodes CASSGGSGTGELFF.

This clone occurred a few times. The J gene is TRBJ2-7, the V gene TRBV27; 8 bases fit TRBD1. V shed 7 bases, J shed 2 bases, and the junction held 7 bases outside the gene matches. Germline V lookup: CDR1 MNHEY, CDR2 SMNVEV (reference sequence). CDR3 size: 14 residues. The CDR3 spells CASTERQGPYEQYF. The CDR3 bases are TGTGCCAGCACCGAAAGACAGGGGCCCTACGAGCAGTACTTC.

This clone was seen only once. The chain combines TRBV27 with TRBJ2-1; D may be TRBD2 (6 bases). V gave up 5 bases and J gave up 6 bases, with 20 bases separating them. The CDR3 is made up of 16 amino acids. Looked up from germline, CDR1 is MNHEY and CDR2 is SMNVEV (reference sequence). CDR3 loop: CASSGGLPLPSNEQFF. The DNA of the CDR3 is TGTGCCAGCAGTGGGGGACTCCCCTTACCATCCAATGAGCAGTTCTTC.

CDR3 DNA sequence: TGCGCCAGCAGCTTGCAACCCGGGACTAGCGGGACCTACGAGCAGTACTTC. It is translated as CASSLQPGTSGTYEQYF. V and J are TRBV5-1 and TRBJ2-7, with 13 bases that match TRBD2. Germline CDR1 is SGHRS and CDR2 is YFSETQ. Losses at the gene ends were 1 base for V and 2 bases for J; bases not matched to a gene: 6. There are 17 residues in the CDR3.

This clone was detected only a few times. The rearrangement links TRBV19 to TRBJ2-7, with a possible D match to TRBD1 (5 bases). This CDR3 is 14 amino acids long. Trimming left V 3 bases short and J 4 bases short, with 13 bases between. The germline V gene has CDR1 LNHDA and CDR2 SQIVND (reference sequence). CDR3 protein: CASSMVLGAYEQYF. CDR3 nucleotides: TGTGCCAGTAGTATGGTTCTAGGGGCTTACGAGCAGTACTTC. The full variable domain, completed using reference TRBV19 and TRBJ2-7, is DGGITQSPKYLFRKEGQNVTLSCEQNLNHDAMYWYRQDPGQGLRLIYYSQIVNDFQKGDIAEGYSVSREKKESFPLTVTSAQKNPTAFYLCASSMVLGAYEQYFGPGTRLTVT.

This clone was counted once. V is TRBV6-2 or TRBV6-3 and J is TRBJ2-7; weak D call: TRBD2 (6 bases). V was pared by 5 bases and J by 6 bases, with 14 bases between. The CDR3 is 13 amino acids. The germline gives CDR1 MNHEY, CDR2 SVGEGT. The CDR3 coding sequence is TGTGCCAGCAGTAACTTGGAGGGCAGCGAGCAGTACTTC. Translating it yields CASSNLEGSEQYF.

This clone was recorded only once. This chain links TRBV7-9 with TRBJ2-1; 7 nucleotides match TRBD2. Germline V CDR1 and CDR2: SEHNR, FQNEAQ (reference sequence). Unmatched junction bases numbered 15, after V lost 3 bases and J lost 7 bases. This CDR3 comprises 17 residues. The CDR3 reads CASSLGIGLADGNEQFF. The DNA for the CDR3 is TGTGCCAGCAGCTTGGGAATTGGCCTAGCGGATGGAAATGAGCAGTTCTTC.

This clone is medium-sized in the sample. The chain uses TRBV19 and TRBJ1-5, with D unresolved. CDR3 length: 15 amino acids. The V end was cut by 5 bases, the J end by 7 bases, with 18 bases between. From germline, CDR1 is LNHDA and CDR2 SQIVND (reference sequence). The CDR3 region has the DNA TGTGCCAGTAGTCGGGAAGGCCTTTTGAGCCAGCCCCAGCATTTT. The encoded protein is CASSREGLLSQPQHF.

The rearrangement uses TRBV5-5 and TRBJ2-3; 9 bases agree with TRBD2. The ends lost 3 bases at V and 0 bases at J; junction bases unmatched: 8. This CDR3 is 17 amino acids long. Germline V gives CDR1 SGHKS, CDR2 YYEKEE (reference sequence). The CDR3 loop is CASSSTGLALSTDTQYF. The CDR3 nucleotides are TGTGCCAGCAGCTCAACCGGACTAGCGCTTAGCACAGATACGCAGTATTTT.